This T cell receptor beta chain derives from a study of cytomegalovirus exposure and HLA in healthy donors. Study in general: The 120 validation repertoires used the same platform as the approximately 700 first-cohort repertoires (as reported by a later analysis). Study-level points and caveats: A later analysis found first-cohort TCR clusters tended to co-occur in the 90 to 150 validation repertoires. Altogether, 160 or so TCR beta chains were recorded as cytomegalovirus-associated.

Libraries were prepared by immunoSEQ multiplex PCR; TCRdb keeps only in-frame clonotypes and omits some of them. Of approximately 150,000 clones in the sample, about nine tenths were seen once. In the case of this clone: What it binds is not known.

These donors were members of the roughly 130-subject validation cohort, a group separate from the roughly 700-subject first cohort. This receptor was taken from a man aged 18 to 35 in good health and CMV-seropositive. Sequencing was done on a sample of PBMCs.

The CDR3 region has the DNA TGTGCCAGCAGCTTGGGCGGATCCACCTACGAGCAGTACTTC. Translation gives CASSLGGSTYEQYF. The V and J genes are TRBV5-6 and TRBJ2-7; unclear D gene. V dropped 0 bases and J dropped 2 bases, with 9 bases sitting between them. The CDR3 loop spans 14 amino acids. Looked up from germline, CDR1 is SGHDT and CDR2 is YYEEEE.